The 20 T cell receptor beta chains presented below share a single source sample, sequenced in a study of blood T cell repertoires in COVID-19. Sequencing used immunoSEQ multiplex PCR; TCRdb keeps in-frame clones, though not all of them. The table includes 110,000 to 150,000 clones, 82% detected once. The material sequenced was peripheral blood. The receptors come from a woman of 80 years or more with acute or convalescent COVID-19.

This clone was counted only a few times. The chain employs TRBV2 and TRBJ2-1; no clear D. Germline V lookup: CDR1 SNHLY, CDR2 FYNNEI. The CDR3 runs to 16 residues. Trimming took 10 bases from V and 4 from J, leaving 23 bases between them. This chain's CDR3 is CAIHFDEAAHYNEQFF. CDR3 nucleotides: TGTGCCATCCATTTTGACGAGGCCGCACATTACAATGAGCAGTTCTTC.

The chain couples TRBV27 to TRBJ2-7, with TRBD2 as a possible D gene (7 bases). The CDR3 totals 15 residues. V lost 6 bases and J lost 7, with 22 bases in between. In germline, CDR1 is MNHEY, CDR2 SMNVEV (reference sequence). CDR3 coding DNA: TGTGCCAGCAGAATCACCGGGACACCGCGGGGGGAGCAGTACTTC. Encoded protein: CASRITGTPRGEQYF.

The V and J genes are TRBV2 and TRBJ2-2; D unresolved. V was pared by 2 bases and J by 4 bases, with 11 bases between. Germline lookup yields CDR1 SNHLY and CDR2 FYNNEI. The CDR3 covers 15 residues. The CDR3 nucleotides are TGTGCCAGCAGTGAATTTAGTTACGGCACCGGGGAGCTGTTTTTT. Amino acid sequence: CASSEFSYGTGELFF.

This clone has a single count. The CDR3 DNA sequence: TGTGCCAGAAGCTTGGCGGCAGGGGCTAACTATGGCTACACCTTC. This codes for CARSLAAGANYGYTF. V and J are TRBV5-3 and TRBJ1-2, with a possible D match to TRBD1 (6 bases). TRBV5-3 is an ORF for which the function is uncertain. V was clipped by 0 bases and J by 0 bases, with 9 bases between them. The CDR3 spans 15 residues.

The rearrangement uses TRBV7-8 and TRBJ2-7; D is unclear. Germline-derived CDR1 and CDR2 are SGHVS and FQNEAQ. There are 14 residues in the CDR3. V was trimmed by 5 bases and J by 5 bases, leaving 16 bases between them. The CDR3 nucleotides are TGTGCCAGCAGCCCCCCGTCCGGGTTTAACGAGCAGTACTTC. Protein: CASSPPSGFNEQYF. The whole variable domain, filled in from reference TRBV7-8 and TRBJ2-7, reads GAGVSQSPRYKVAKRGQDVALRCDPISGHVSLFWYQQALGQGPEFLTYFQNEAQLDKSGLPSDRFFAERPEGSVSTLKIQRTQQEDSAVYLCASSPPSGFNEQYFGPGTRLTVT.

The chain combines TRBV2 with TRBJ1-1, with D perhaps TRBD1 (5 bases). V lost 6 bases to trimming and J lost 3 bases, with 11 bases between them. Per the germline V gene, CDR1 is SNHLY and CDR2 is FYNNEI. CDR3 length: 13 amino acids. The DNA of the CDR3 is TGTGCCAGCAGCTACGGGGGGGACACTGAAGCTTTCTTT. Its protein product is CASSYGGDTEAFF.

The chain carries TRBV5-1 and TRBJ1-4; D may be TRBD1 (5 bases). There are 15 residues in the CDR3. The germline V gene has CDR1 SGHRS and CDR2 YFSETQ. V shed 4 bases and J shed 0 bases, with 10 bases lying between them. The CDR3 sequence: CASSRGTATNEKLFF. In DNA, the CDR3 is TGCGCCAGCAGCCGCGGGACGGCAACTAATGAAAAACTGTTTTTT.

The CDR3: CASSYGGGTDTQYF. In DNA form, the CDR3 reads TGTGCCAGCAGTTACGGTGGAGGCACAGATACGCAGTATTTT. The rearrangement joins TRBV2 to TRBJ2-3, with D unclear. The CDR3 is 14 amino acids. Germline V gene data show CDR1 as SNHLY and CDR2 as FYNNEI. Trimming pared 5 bases from V and 1 base from J, leaving 10 bases between. Full variable domain (remainder filled in from reference TRBV2 and TRBJ2-3): EPEVTQTPSHQVTQMGQEVILRCVPISNHLYFYWYRQILGQKVEFLVSFYNNEISEKSEIFDDQFSVERPDGSNFTLKIRSTKLEDSAMYFCASSYGGGTDTQYFGPGTRLTVL.

This clone has only a few counts. This rearrangement joins TRBV11-3 to TRBJ2-1; 13 nucleotides match TRBD2. CDR1 and CDR2 from the germline V gene are SGHNT and YENEEA. Trimming removed 3 bases from V and 7 bases from J; junction bases left unmatched: 0. The CDR3 has 14 amino acids. In DNA, the CDR3 is TGTGCCAGCAGCTTGGGACTAGCGGGGAATGAGCAGTTCTTC. Its protein product is CASSLGLAGNEQFF.

In this sample, this clone turned up a few times. The chain uses TRBV28 and TRBJ1-1; perhaps TRBD1 as D (6 bases). The CDR3 has 11 amino acids. Germline CDR1 and CDR2: MDHEN and SYDVKM. V was cut by 2 bases and J by 10 bases, with 8 bases left in between. The CDR3 spells CASSLQGLAFF. The CDR3 DNA reads TGTGCCAGCAGTTTACAGGGGTTAGCTTTCTTT.

The chain uses TRBV5-6 and TRBJ2-5; 7 bases fit TRBD2. The CDR3 is 15 amino acids. V shed 3 bases and J 4 bases; nucleotides not matched to a gene: 9. Germline V gene lookup returns CDR1 SGHDT and CDR2 YYEEEE. CDR3 loop: CASSSYGGSGETQYF. For the CDR3, the DNA is TGTGCCAGCAGCTCGTACGGGGGGTCAGGAGAGACCCAGTACTTC.

This clone was picked up a small number of times. The chain employs TRBV28 and TRBJ1-1; 8 bases match TRBD1. Unmatched junction bases numbered 12, after V lost 6 bases and J lost 3 bases. CDR3 length: 16 residues. Looked up from germline, CDR1 is MDHEN and CDR2 is SYDVKM. CDR3 protein: CASSNGQGKRDTEAFF. The CDR3 coding sequence is TGTGCCAGCAGCAATGGACAGGGAAAAAGGGACACTGAAGCTTTCTTT. Full variable domain (outside the CDR3, taken from reference TRBV28 and TRBJ1-1): DVKVTQSSRYLVKRTGEKVFLECVQDMDHENMFWYRQDPGLGLRLIYFSYDVKMKEKGDIPEGYSVSREKKERFSLILESASTNQTSMYLCASSNGQGKRDTEAFFGQGTRLTVV.

The V and J genes are TRBV12-3 or TRBV12-4 and TRBJ2-7; D is undetermined. The CDR3 totals 11 residues. V lost 5 bases and J 5 bases, leaving 7 bases between the germline ends. The CDR3 sequence is CASSIQDEQYF. In DNA, the CDR3 is TGTGCCAGCAGTATCCAGGACGAGCAGTACTTC.

The chain employs TRBV9 and TRBJ1-2; weak D call: TRBD1 (5 bases). CDR3 length equals 15 residues. In germline, CDR1 is SGDLS, CDR2 YYNGEE. Trimming left V 3 bases short and J 2 bases short, with 14 bases between. For the CDR3, the DNA is TGTGCCAGCAGCGGTTATGGACAAGACAACTATGGCTACACCTTC. This gives the protein CASSGYGQDNYGYTF. Together with reference TRBV9 and TRBJ1-2, the CDR3 gives the full variable domain: DSGVTQTPKHLITATGQRVTLRCSPRSGDLSVYWYQQSLDQGLQFLIQYYNGEERAKGNILERFSAQQFPDLHSELNLSSLELGDSALYFCASSGYGQDNYGYTFGSGTRLTVV.

V is TRBV6-5 and J is TRBJ2-1, with 8 bases fitting TRBD1. This CDR3 spans 15 amino acids. The V gene's germline CDR1 is MNHEY and CDR2 SVGAGI. Unmatched junction bases numbered 5, after V lost 5 bases and J lost 2 bases. CDR3 sequence reads: CASSRTGGPYNEQFF. CDR3 DNA: TGTGCCAGCAGTCGAACAGGGGGACCCTACAATGAGCAGTTCTTC.

The count of this clone is one. The chain joins TRBV10-1 to TRBJ2-1, with D uncertain. V was shortened by 6 bases and J by 7 bases, with 16 bases between the two germline ends. This CDR3 comprises 14 residues. CDR1 WNHNN and CDR2 SYGVQD come from the germline V gene (reference sequence). Here the CDR3 reads CASSPPFTRNEQFF. The DNA for the CDR3 is TGCGCCAGCAGCCCCCCGTTTACTCGTAATGAGCAGTTCTTC.

The chain joins TRBV2 to TRBJ2-1; perhaps TRBD2 as D (6 bases). Germline V gene data show CDR1 as SNHLY and CDR2 as FYNNEI. V dropped 6 bases and J dropped 7 bases, with 28 bases sitting between them. The CDR3 sequence is 18 residues long. CDR3 region: CASRAKWGVQGGRNEQFF. CDR3 DNA: TGTGCCAGCAGGGCCAAATGGGGAGTCCAGGGAGGACGGAATGAGCAGTTCTTC.

The genes are TRBV6-6 and TRBJ1-4, with 8 bases lining up with TRBD1. V lost 6 bases to trimming and J lost 7 bases; unmatched junction nucleotides: 10. The CDR3 covers 15 residues. Per germline, CDR1 MNHNY and CDR2 SVGAGI (reference sequence). CDR3 in amino acids: CASRLDAGGFEKLFF. CDR3 DNA sequence: TGTGCCAGCAGACTTGATGCAGGGGGCTTTGAAAAACTGTTTTTT.

The genes are TRBV3-1 (or the pseudogene TRBV3-2) and TRBJ1-2; D gene uncertain. The V end lost 4 bases, the J end lost 2 bases, and 8 bases lay between the germline ends. The CDR3 is 13 amino acids. Per the germline V gene, CDR1 is LGHDT and CDR2 is YNNKEL (reference sequence). CDR3: CASSPGLNYGYTF. CDR3 sequence (DNA): TGTGCCAGCAGCCCCGGACTGAACTATGGCTACACCTTC.

The J gene is TRBJ1-2, the V gene TRBV4-2; 10 bases match TRBD1. This CDR3 has 14 amino acids. V lost 6 bases to trimming and J lost 3 bases; unmatched junction nucleotides: 4. CDR1 is LGHNA, CDR2 YNFKEQ, per germline. The chain's CDR3 is CASRTGGQDYGYTF. CDR3 nucleotides: TGTGCCAGCAGGACAGGGGGCCAGGACTATGGCTACACCTTC.